This TCR beta chain was sequenced during a study of cytotoxic CD8 clonotypes in ibrutinib-treated CLL (dated by TCRdb to the early 2020s). General notes on the study: The cohort had ten to twelve relapsed/refractory and more than 14 treatment-naive patients; roughly 18 were IGHV unmutated. Responses were partial in roughly 24 patients and complete in 2; after median approximately 66 months follow-up, roughly 14 stayed in remission and 12 progressed. The response samples were drawn at a median of 12 months into treatment, with a range of about 6 to 40 months. An average of 255,043 productive templates and 94,082 productive rearrangements was obtained per sample. Longitudinal samples were available for about 30% of the roughly 86 trial participants. Cryopreserved peripheral blood mononuclear cells were obtained before treatment, at response, and at either sustained remission or disease progression. Every sample from remission and from progressive disease was obtained while the patients were still on ibrutinib.

Results the study describes overall, beyond this receptor: At baseline, clonality was higher than in age-matched healthy donors and showed a strong correlation with circulating CD8+ T-cell counts. Public clonotypes were rare and either shrank or stayed stable during treatment, and the rise in clonality at ibrutinib response reflected expansion of private clonotypes. Clonality increased at ibrutinib response, stayed stable in sustained remission, and fell back toward baseline at progression. Sustained-remission and progressing patients did not have matched sampling times, and lymph node repertoires were not examined.

The CDR3 starts with the cysteine, ends with the phenylalanine, and has 15 residues. This entry keeps only the CDR3 DNA: 45 bases, framed from base 1. On a MiSeq, deep resolution sequencing aimed for a depth between 1 in 1 million and 1 in 200,000 T cells, with each clonotype covered about 9.9x on average. TCR beta libraries were generated with the immunoSEQ hsTCRB Kit. In the original analysis: The data were analyzed with ImmunoSEQ Analyzer and ImmunoSEQ Data Assistant, and V, D and J gene assignments followed IMGT definitions. Clonality, which ranges from 0 to 1, was calculated by subtracting the normalized Shannon entropy of productive rearrangement frequencies from one. Only overrepresented clonotypes making up at least 0.05% of each patient's repertoire were included in the public clonotype analysis. Approximately 13 age-matched healthy donor repertoires from immuneACCESS served as clonality controls. The clones in this table, taken by TCRdb from immuneACCESS, are in-frame only. Not every clone is retained; where verified, under half of the shortfall comes from an unresolved V gene, and the cause of the rest is unknown. V and J calls and clone size come straight from that table; D and trimming were deduced from the DNA. Within this sample are approximately 100,000 clones, with 60% to 80% of them counted one time only. The ten largest clones capture under 30% of the sample.

Concerning this clone: Its antigen is not yet known. Base qualities are not recorded, but no much larger clone differs from it by a single base.

The time point label for this specimen denotes: around 25 months on ibrutinib. For TCR beta library preparation, roughly 2 micrograms of genomic DNA were extracted from the cryopreserved PBMCs. Longitudinal blood samples from CLL patients on ibrutinib monotherapy underwent high-throughput TCR beta sequencing. Patients were enrolled in a phase 2 open-label single-center ibrutinib monotherapy trial. The sequence was collected from a human donor with chronic lymphocytic leukemia. The V and J genes are TRBV21-1 and TRBJ1-2. TRBV21-1 is a pseudogene locus. The sample was PBMCs, taken after 24 months of ibrutinib treatment. The DNA reads as follows: TGTGCCAGCAGCAAAGATGGCGGGGTACACTATGGCTACACCTTC. It translates as CASSKDGGVHYGYTF.